What follows are 26 T cell receptor beta chains derived from one specimen sequenced in a study of shared clonotypes between healthy human individuals. Profiled with immunoSEQ multiplex PCR; TCRdb holds only in-frame clones, not every one. The sample consists of some 900,000 clones, roughly 72% of them appearing once. Sequencing was performed on memory CD4+ T cells sorted from blood. Subset noted: CD45RA-negative fraction. Every receptor here comes from a young man in good health.

CDR3 sequence: CASSEYSGFVNEQYF. The CDR3 DNA sequence: TGTGCCAGCAGTGAATATTCGGGGTTTGTTAACGAGCAGTACTTC. V and J are TRBV25-1 and TRBJ2-7; a possible D gene is TRBD2 (5 bases). The germline gives CDR1 MGHDK, CDR2 SYGVNS. The CDR3 has 15 amino acids. Deletions cut 0 bases from V and 5 bases from J, with 14 bases between.

This clone was counted a few times. The rearrangement uses TRBV4-1 and TRBJ1-1; 9 bases agree with TRBD1. V was clipped by 1 base and J by 6 bases; unmatched bases: 9. There are 16 residues in the CDR3. Germline values: CDR1 MGHRA, CDR2 YSYEKL. The CDR3 sequence is CASSQGDRVITAEAFF. CDR3 in DNA: TGCGCCAGCAGCCAAGGGGACAGGGTAATTACGGCTGAAGCTTTCTTT.

Turning to this clone: This sample includes further DNA sequences coding for the same CDR3. This chain connects TRBV10-3 to TRBJ2-7, with 11 bases aligning to TRBD2. Germline V CDR1 and CDR2: ENHRY, SYGVKD. The CDR3 is made up of 14 amino acids. V was clipped by 6 bases and J by 1 base; unmatched bases: 2. The DNA for the CDR3 is TGTGCCATCAGCACTAGCGGGGGTTCCTACGAGCAGTACTTC. Translating it yields CAISTSGGSYEQYF.

The chain is built from TRBV5-1 and TRBJ1-4, with 7 nucleotides matching TRBD1. V lost 4 bases to trimming and J lost 7 bases; unmatched junction nucleotides: 4. Germline CDR1 reads SGHRS; CDR2 reads YFSETQ. The CDR3 is 13 residues long. The CDR3 region is CASSLNRGEKLFF. The CDR3 DNA reads TGCGCCAGCAGCCTGAACAGGGGTGAAAAACTGTTTTTT.

This chain uses TRBV18 with TRBJ1-2; the D gene is possibly TRBD1 (6 bases). CDR1 is KGHSH and CDR2 is LQKENI in the germline V gene. V lost 2 bases and J 4 bases, leaving 17 bases between the germline ends. CDR3 length equals 16 residues. The DNA for the CDR3 is TGTGCCAGCTCACCAGGTCAAGGACAGAACATCTATGGCTACACCTTC. Its protein product is CASSPGQGQNIYGYTF.

V usage is TRBV6-1 and J usage is TRBJ1-1; possibly TRBD1 for D (5 bases). CDR3 length equals 14 residues. Germline lookup yields CDR1 MNHNS and CDR2 SASEGT. The V end was cut by 3 bases, the J end by 5 bases, with 13 bases between. The CDR3 sequence is CASSERPGGTEAFF. CDR3 coding DNA: TGTGCCAGCAGTGAGCGCCCGGGGGGTACTGAAGCTTTCTTT.

A remark on this clone: The sample carries other DNA sequences with the same CDR3. The chain is built from TRBV7-2 and TRBJ1-1; D gene unclear. Trimming shortened V by 2 bases and J by 2 bases, and 9 bases separated the two germline ends. The CDR3 covers 14 residues. Germline V gene data show CDR1 as SGHTA and CDR2 as FQGNSA. The CDR3 protein is CASSLLGANTEAFF. The CDR3 nucleotides read TGTGCCAGCAGCTTACTCGGAGCCAACACTGAAGCTTTCTTT.

The genes are TRBV6-5 and TRBJ2-7; the D gene is possibly TRBD2 (6 bases). The V gene's germline CDR1 is MNHEY and CDR2 SVGAGI. V lost 2 bases and J 3 bases, leaving 8 bases between the germline ends. The CDR3 is 13 amino acids. The chain's CDR3 is CASSYGGFYEQYF. In DNA form, the CDR3 reads TGTGCCAGCAGTTACGGGGGGTTCTACGAGCAGTACTTC.

The CDR3 DNA reads TGTGCCAGTAGTATCCGCCCCCCAGGGTCCAACACCGGGGAGCTGTTTTTT. Amino acid sequence: CASSIRPPGSNTGELFF. This chain links TRBV19 with TRBJ2-2; D may be TRBD1 (5 bases). Deletions cut 3 bases from V and 2 bases from J, with 16 bases between. This CDR3 contains 17 residues. CDR1 is LNHDA, CDR2 SQIVND, per germline (reference sequence).

As concerns this clone: The same CDR3 also results from other DNA sequences found in this sample. This sequence joins TRBV6-5 and TRBJ2-7; 10 bases are a match to TRBD1. V gave up 6 bases and J gave up 2 bases; unmatched junction bases: 4. Germline V gene lookup returns CDR1 MNHEY and CDR2 SVGAGI. The length of the CDR3 is 14 residues. Here the CDR3 DNA reads TGTGCCAGCAGCCAAGACAGGGGGCCCTACGAGCAGTACTTC. Protein: CASSQDRGPYEQYF.

The genes are TRBV7-2 and TRBJ2-1; D is possibly TRBD2 (5 bases). In germline, CDR1 is SGHTA, CDR2 FQGNSA. Trimming cost V 4 bases and J 1 base, with 14 bases left between them. This CDR3 is built from 16 residues. CDR3 bases: TGTGCCAGCAGCTCCCCCGGGGTAGCTTCCTACAATGAGCAGTTCTTC. Amino acids: CASSSPGVASYNEQFF.

This clone appeared many times. The rearrangement joins TRBV5-1 to TRBJ2-3, with 9 bases lining up with TRBD2. Germline V CDR1 and CDR2: SGHRS, YFSETQ. The trim removed 0 bases at V and 5 bases at J, leaving 4 bases unmatched. CDR3 length: 15 residues. CDR3 nucleotides: TGCGCCAGCAGCTTGGCCGGAGCGGGAGGAGATACGCAGTATTTT. It specifies CASSLAGAGGDTQYF.

The chain links TRBV5-6 to TRBJ2-6; a possible D gene is TRBD2 (6 bases). V was pared by 1 base and J by 4 bases, with 18 bases between. Germline V gene lookup returns CDR1 SGHDT and CDR2 YYEEEE. This CDR3 has 18 amino acids. The CDR3 DNA sequence: TGTGCCAGCAGCTTGTTGGAGGGTTTGGAGGTAGGGGCCAACGTCCTGACTTTC. It yields the protein CASSLLEGLEVGANVLTF.

This clone has ten or more counts. This may arise from a read error, as a much more abundant clone is one base away. The same CDR3 arises from other DNA sequences in this sample as well. The rearrangement uses TRBV5-1 and TRBJ1-2, with D maybe TRBD1 (5 bases). The CDR3 has 13 residues. Trimming left V 4 bases short and J 2 bases short, with 9 bases between. Looked up from germline, CDR1 is SGHRS and CDR2 is YFSETQ. CDR3 protein: CASSPDNNYGYTF. The CDR3, as DNA: TGCGCCAGCAGCCCGGACAACAACTATGGCTACACCTTC.

This clone has a count of ten or more. The DNA of the CDR3 is TGTGCCAGCTCGCGGGACGGGAGGGCCGAGCAGTACTTC. Amino acid sequence: CASSRDGRAEQYF. The rearrangement joins TRBV18 to TRBJ2-7, with 8 bases lining up with TRBD2. The CDR3 covers 13 residues. J gave up 6 bases and V 6 bases, and 7 bases lay outside the gene matches. Germline V gene lookup returns CDR1 KGHSH and CDR2 LQKENI.

The chain joins TRBV6-1 to TRBJ2-3, with TRBD2 as a possible D gene (6 bases). This CDR3 has 12 amino acids. V was shortened by 9 bases and J by 2 bases, with 9 bases between the two germline ends. Germline-derived CDR1 and CDR2 are MNHNS and SASEGT. CDR3 region: CASAGYTDTQYF. CDR3 bases: TGTGCCAGTGCGGGGTACACAGATACGCAGTATTTT.

This clone showed up just a few times. J is TRBJ1-1 and V is TRBV5-1; D is ambiguous. In germline, CDR1 is SGHRS, CDR2 YFSETQ. V was cut by 1 base and J by 0 bases, with 7 bases left in between. The CDR3 is made up of 14 amino acids. The CDR3 DNA follows: TGCGCCAGCAGCTTGAACCAGATGAACACTGAAGCTTTCTTT. This codes for CASSLNQMNTEAFF. Together with reference TRBV5-1 and TRBJ1-1, the CDR3 gives the full variable domain: KAGVTQTPRYLIKTRGQQVTLSCSPISGHRSVSWYQQTPGQGLQFLFEYFSETQRNKGNFPGRFSGRQFSNSRSEMNVSTLELGDSALYLCASSLNQMNTEAFFGQGTRLTVV.

Remarks on this clone: One end of the junction does not line up with germline, which may come from a read error. V and J are TRBV6-1 and TRBJ2-7; possible D gene TRBD1, 6 bases. Germline assignment: CDR1 MNHNS and CDR2 SASEGT. This CDR3 contains 13 residues. The CDR3 region is CVAQGITPYEQYF. For the CDR3, the DNA is TGCGTAGCCCAGGGGATTACACCCTACGAGCAGTACTTC.

CDR3 protein: CAWSKGGGAQPQHF. As DNA, the CDR3 is TGTGCCTGGAGTAAGGGAGGGGGAGCTCAGCCCCAGCATTTT. The chain is built from TRBV30 and TRBJ1-5; possibly TRBD1 for D (6 bases). In germline, CDR1 is GTSNPN, CDR2 SVGIG (reference sequence). The ends were cut back, 2 bases at V and 6 bases at J, with 14 bases in the middle. The CDR3 sequence is 14 residues long.

There are many counts of this clone. The chain has TRBV7-3 and TRBJ2-1; D is unclear. V was trimmed by 5 bases and J by 3 bases, leaving 11 bases between them. Germline V lookup: CDR1 SGHTA, CDR2 FQGTGA. CDR3 length: 14 amino acids. The CDR3 loop reads CASSPTPGYNEQFF. CDR3 DNA sequence: TGTGCCAGCAGCCCCACGCCAGGCTACAATGAGCAGTTCTTC.

This clone was detected only once. The CDR3 sequence: CASSVGEGYGYTF. The CDR3 bases are TGTGCCAGCAGTGTAGGGGAAGGCTATGGCTACACCTTC. The rearrangement joins TRBV2 to TRBJ1-2; D perhaps matches TRBD1 (5 bases). CDR3 length: 13 amino acids. The germline V gene encodes CDR1 SNHLY and CDR2 FYNNEI. The V and J ends lost 4 bases and 4 bases respectively, with 10 bases between them. Based on the CDR3 plus reference TRBV2 and TRBJ1-2, the full variable domain is EPEVTQTPSHQVTQMGQEVILRCVPISNHLYFYWYRQILGQKVEFLVSFYNNEISEKSEIFDDQFSVERPDGSNFTLKIRSTKLEDSAMYFCASSVGEGYGYTFGSGTRLTVV.

The CDR3 is CASSLRLAYGYTF. CDR3 coding DNA: TGTGCCAGCAGCCTTCGCCTCGCCTATGGCTACACCTTC. The rearrangement links TRBV28 to TRBJ1-2; D call uncertain. This CDR3 contains 13 residues. V was shortened by 6 bases and J by 4 bases, with 12 bases between the two germline ends. In germline, CDR1 is MDHEN, CDR2 SYDVKM.

The V call is TRBV9, the J call TRBJ1-2; possible D gene TRBD1, 6 bases. In germline, CDR1 is SGDLS, CDR2 YYNGEE. The CDR3 spans 17 residues. Trimming took 3 bases from V and 2 from J, leaving 20 bases between them. In DNA, the CDR3 is TGTGCCAGCAGCGCGGGGTCCGGGGCAGGGGAAAACTATGGCTACACCTTC. It specifies CASSAGSGAGENYGYTF.

This clone has only one observation. This chain uses TRBV30 with TRBJ2-1, with 11 bases fitting TRBD2. Germline-derived CDR1 and CDR2 are GTSNPN and SVGIG (reference sequence). The CDR3 has 13 residues. V gave up 5 bases and J gave up 8 bases; unmatched junction bases: 5. The CDR3 reads CAWELAGVHEQFF. CDR3 bases: TGTGCCTGGGAACTAGCGGGAGTTCATGAGCAGTTCTTC.

This clone has just a few counts. The chain uses TRBV28 and TRBJ1-1; D gene uncertain. V dropped 6 bases and J dropped 0 bases, with 14 bases sitting between them. The CDR3 sequence is 15 residues long. Per germline, CDR1 MDHEN and CDR2 SYDVKM. CDR3 sequence reads: CASSYYDGLNTEAFF. Here the CDR3 DNA reads TGTGCCAGCAGCTACTACGACGGATTGAACACTGAAGCTTTCTTT.

The gene calls are TRBV28 and TRBJ2-7; 9 bases align to TRBD1. CDR1 MDHEN and CDR2 SYDVKM come from the germline V gene. The trim removed 3 bases at V and 4 bases at J, leaving 7 bases unmatched. This CDR3 has 15 residues. The CDR3 here is CASSLWGQGQYEQYF. The CDR3 nucleotides read TGTGCCAGCAGTTTGTGGGGACAGGGTCAGTACGAGCAGTACTTC. Filled out from reference TRBV28 and TRBJ2-7, the complete variable domain reads DVKVTQSSRYLVKRTGEKVFLECVQDMDHENMFWYRQDPGLGLRLIYFSYDVKMKEKGDIPEGYSVSREKKERFSLILESASTNQTSMYLCASSLWGQGQYEQYFGPGTRLTVT.